This TCR beta chain was captured in a study of beta chain features in type 1 diabetes. Expressed TCRB transcripts were sequenced because the entire RNA isolate underwent reverse transcription. Generated by immunoSEQ multiplex PCR, the TCRdb table keeps only in-frame clones and is missing some. Here the sample spans 300,000 to 350,000 clones, 14% being singletons. As to this clone: Its antigen is unidentified.

General observations from the study: Individuals with type 1 diabetes displayed fewer insertions and more deletions at VDJ junctions.

This clonotype was obtained from a man in his thirties or forties in good health. The sample was central memory CD4+ T cells from blood.

CDR3 protein: CASGTDRARGKLFF. In DNA, the CDR3 is TGTGCCAGCGGGACGGACAGGGCTAGGGGAAAACTGTTTTTT. The chain has TRBV6-6 and TRBJ1-4; TRBD1 matches at 8 bases. Looked up from germline, CDR1 is MNHNY and CDR2 is SVGAGI (reference sequence). CDR3 size: 14 residues. V lost 8 bases to trimming and J lost 10 bases; unmatched junction nucleotides: 12.